The 27 T cell receptor beta chains given below trace back to one sample, sequenced in a study of identical twins. One entry per CDR3 protein results from TCRdb running MiXCR on the 5' RACE reads. The sample includes about 570,000 distinct CDR3 sequences, 9.6% of them seen just once. The data were also submitted as part of a second study, on yellow fever vaccine responses in identical twins.

The sample taken for sequencing was PBMCs. The source of these receptors is a woman aged 18-29 years in good health.

The gene calls are TRBV7-2 and TRBJ2-5; 7 bases are shared with TRBD1. This CDR3 has 13 amino acids. Germline-derived CDR1 and CDR2 are SGHTA and FQGNSA. Unmatched junction bases numbered 3, after V lost 3 bases and J lost 5 bases. The CDR3 DNA is TGTGCCAGCAGCTTCAGGGGGTGGGAGACCCAGTACTTC. This codes for CASSFRGWETQYF.

The table lists this clonotype with many counts. This sequence joins TRBV12-3 or TRBV12-4 and TRBJ2-5, with unresolved D. Trimming removed 1 base at V and 2 bases at J, with 11 bases between. This CDR3 region has 15 residues. The chain's CDR3 is CASSLGFLTQETQYF. CDR3 in DNA: TGTGCCAGCAGTTTAGGGTTCCTGACACAAGAGACCCAGTACTTC.

This clonotype was picked up a small number of times. The V and J genes are TRBV6-1 and TRBJ2-5; the D gene is possibly TRBD2 (5 bases). This CDR3 comprises 16 residues. With 2 bases removed from V and 5 bases from J, the gap between germline ends came to 18 bases. CDR1 is MNHNS, CDR2 SASEGT, per germline. The CDR3 region has the DNA TGTGCCAGCAGTGAAACCTACCCCCGGGAAAGGGAGACCCAGTACTTC. It codes for CASSETYPRERETQYF.

The chain employs TRBV24-1 and TRBJ2-3, with 7 nucleotides matching TRBD1. The ends lost 9 bases at V and 0 bases at J; junction bases unmatched: 2. Germline-derived CDR1 and CDR2 are KGHDR and SFDVKD. CDR3 size: 13 residues. The CDR3 DNA reads as TGTGCCACCGGGACAGATAGCACAGATACGCAGTATTTT. This sequence encodes CATGTDSTDTQYF.

This clonotype has a count of ten or more. The chain is built from TRBV7-9 and TRBJ2-1; D unresolved. The CDR3 has 13 residues. Germline loops: CDR1 SEHNR, CDR2 FQNEAQ (reference sequence). V shed 6 bases and J shed 4 bases, with 10 bases lying between them. The CDR3 sequence is CASSLSSYNEQFF. CDR3 sequence (DNA): TGTGCCAGCAGTTTAAGCTCTTACAATGAGCAGTTCTTC.

The rearrangement joins TRBV7-2 to TRBJ2-5; D not certain. Germline loops: CDR1 SGHTA, CDR2 FQGNSA. Trimming left V 6 bases short and J 2 bases short, with 10 bases between. The CDR3 length is 13 residues. As DNA, the CDR3 is TGTGCCAGCAGAGCGACGGTACAAGAGACCCAGTACTTC. Translating gives CASRATVQETQYF.

This clonotype was found a few times. The V call is TRBV6-5, the J call TRBJ1-3, with D maybe TRBD1 (6 bases). V was cut by 2 bases and J by 2 bases, with 16 bases left in between. CDR3 size: 17 residues. Germline V CDR1 and CDR2: MNHEY, SVGAGI. Here the CDR3 DNA reads TGTGCCAGCAGTTACCGAGACCGGCAGGGGCCTGGAAACACCATATATTTT. Residues: CASSYRDRQGPGNTIYF.

This clonotype was found many times. V gene TRBV28 combines with J gene TRBJ2-4; no reliable D call. The CDR3 runs 14 residues. V was clipped by 2 bases and J by 1 base, with 6 bases between them. Per germline, CDR1 MDHEN and CDR2 SYDVKM. The CDR3, as DNA: TGTGCCAGCAGTTTAGGGAAGGCCAAAAACATTCAGTACTTC. This encodes CASSLGKAKNIQYF.

This clonotype showed up many times. The CDR3: CASSPDLRETQYF. DNA for the CDR3: TGTGCCAGCAGTCCGGACCTTCGAGAGACCCAGTACTTC. This rearrangement joins TRBV12-3 or TRBV12-4 to TRBJ2-5; D unclear. The V end lost 5 bases, the J end lost 4 bases, and 11 bases lay between the germline ends. The CDR3 totals 13 residues.

This clonotype was seen many times. This rearrangement joins TRBV5-1 to TRBJ2-7, with 8 bases identical to TRBD1. The germline V gene has CDR1 SGHRS and CDR2 YFSETQ. Losses at the gene ends were 4 bases for V and 2 bases for J; bases not matched to a gene: 2. The length of the CDR3 is 13 residues. CDR3: CASSGQGAYEQYF. The CDR3 DNA reads as TGCGCCAGCAGCGGACAGGGAGCCTACGAGCAGTACTTC.

The rearrangement links TRBV6-2 or TRBV6-3 to TRBJ2-4, with D perhaps matching TRBD1 (5 bases). Trimming removed 0 bases at V and 0 bases at J, with 12 bases between. The CDR3 runs 17 residues. Germline V gene lookup returns CDR1 MNHEY and CDR2 SVGEGT. The CDR3 spells CASSYSTRATAKNIQYF. CDR3 nucleotide sequence: TGTGCCAGCAGTTACTCGACCAGGGCTACAGCCAAAAACATTCAGTACTTC.

V and J are TRBV19 and TRBJ2-3, with no clear D. In germline, CDR1 is LNHDA, CDR2 SQIVND (reference sequence). The V end lost 10 bases, the J end lost 6 bases, and 17 bases lay between the germline ends. The CDR3 totals 13 residues. CDR3 region: CATETSRSDTQYF. CDR3 bases: TGTGCCACCGAGACATCGCGTTCGGATACGCAGTATTTT.

This chain links TRBV5-4 with TRBJ1-1; D is unclear. V shed 0 bases and J shed 2 bases, with 8 bases lying between them. This CDR3 has 14 amino acids. The germline V gene has CDR1 SGHNT and CDR2 YYREEE (reference sequence). The CDR3 reads CASSLGLINTEAFF. Here the CDR3 DNA reads TGTGCCAGCAGCTTGGGCCTTATCAACACTGAAGCTTTCTTT.

This clonotype has a count of ten or more. This chain connects TRBV5-1 to TRBJ2-1; a possible D gene is TRBD1 (5 bases). Looked up from germline, CDR1 is SGHRS and CDR2 is YFSETQ. This CDR3 has 15 residues. The germline V and J ends were trimmed by 4 bases and 0 bases, with 11 bases remaining between them. Here the CDR3 DNA reads TGCGCCAGCAGCGCCCGACAGAGCTCCTACAATGAGCAGTTCTTC. This codes for CASSARQSSYNEQFF.

This clonotype was counted only a few times. This CDR3 is CSAKDREGGYTF. CDR3 nucleotide sequence: TGCAGTGCTAAGGACAGGGAGGGCGGCTACACCTTC. The chain combines TRBV20-1 with TRBJ1-2; 8 bases match TRBD1. Unmatched junction bases numbered 6, after V lost 4 bases and J lost 8 bases. Germline V gene sequence: CDR1 DFQATT, CDR2 SNEGSKA (reference sequence). This CDR3 contains 12 residues.

The chain is built from TRBV20-1 and TRBJ2-5, with a possible D match to TRBD1 (6 bases). The ends were cut back, 4 bases at V and 4 bases at J, with 10 bases in the middle. This CDR3 has 12 amino acids. Germline CDR1 reads DFQATT; CDR2 reads SNEGSKA (reference sequence). This CDR3 reads CSAKARGETQYF. The CDR3, as DNA: TGCAGTGCTAAGGCCAGGGGAGAGACCCAGTACTTC.

This clonotype has a count of ten or more. This chain connects TRBV5-1 to TRBJ1-1, with D perhaps TRBD1 (6 bases). The ends were cut back, 0 bases at V and 1 base at J, with 10 bases in the middle. CDR1 and CDR2 (germline): SGHRS, YFSETQ. The CDR3 extends over 15 amino acids. CDR3 DNA: TGCGCCAGCAGCTTGGAGGGGGGCGGGAACACTGAAGCTTTCTTT. Protein product: CASSLEGGGNTEAFF.

The chain's CDR3 is CASRGQGTYEQYF. Here the CDR3 DNA reads TGTGCCAGCAGGGGACAGGGGACCTACGAGCAGTACTTC. The V and J genes are TRBV25-1 and TRBJ2-7; 10 bases align to TRBD1. J was trimmed by 2 bases and V by 6 bases; bases with no gene match: 1. Germline assignment: CDR1 MGHDK and CDR2 SYGVNS. The CDR3 runs 13 residues.

The gene calls are TRBV18 and TRBJ2-7, with 12 bases fitting TRBD2. The CDR3 extends over 16 amino acids. J was trimmed by 4 bases and V by 6 bases; bases with no gene match: 10. CDR1 KGHSH and CDR2 LQKENI come from the germline V gene. The CDR3 loop reads CASSRGLAGTSYEQYF. The DNA for the CDR3 is TGTGCCAGCTCCCGAGGACTAGCGGGAACAAGTTACGAGCAGTACTTC.

This sequence joins TRBV30 and TRBJ2-7, with D perhaps matching TRBD1 (5 bases). This CDR3 is built from 14 residues. Deletions cut 5 bases from V and 2 bases from J, with 16 bases between. Germline V gene data show CDR1 as GTSNPN and CDR2 as SVGIG (reference sequence). CDR3 sequence reads: CAWATGYAAYEQYF. In DNA, the CDR3 is TGTGCCTGGGCCACAGGTTATGCGGCCTACGAGCAGTACTTC.

This clonotype was picked up many times. The chain couples TRBV20-1 to TRBJ2-2, with 11 bases that match TRBD2. The CDR3 spans 16 residues. Per germline, CDR1 DFQATT and CDR2 SNEGSKA (reference sequence). The junction had 8 bases not matched to a gene; V was cut back by 7 bases and J by 1 base. DNA for the CDR3: TGCAGTGGTCGGCTAGCGGGAGGTGGGAACACCGGGGAGCTGTTTTTT. This translates into CSGRLAGGGNTGELFF.

The sample holds a few counts of this clonotype. The CDR3 reads CATSRVGNTGELFF. In DNA form, the CDR3 reads TGTGCCACCAGCAGAGTGGGGAACACCGGGGAGCTGTTTTTT. The V and J genes are TRBV15 and TRBJ2-2; D not certain. This CDR3 spans 14 amino acids. V dropped 1 base and J dropped 1 base, with 4 bases sitting between them. The germline V gene has CDR1 LNHNV and CDR2 YYDKDF (reference sequence).

In its sample, this clonotype was seen a few times. This chain links TRBV7-9 with TRBJ2-7; 7 nucleotides match TRBD1. This CDR3 contains 15 residues. The junction had 7 bases not matched to a gene; V was cut back by 5 bases and J by 0 bases. Germline V CDR1 and CDR2: SEHNR, FQNEAQ (reference sequence). The DNA for the CDR3 is TGTGCCAGCAGCCCCCCAGGGGACAGCTCCTACGAGCAGTACTTC. This codes for CASSPPGDSSYEQYF.

V and J are TRBV7-6 and TRBJ2-1, with TRBD1 identical over 8 bases. Germline V CDR1 and CDR2: SGHVS, FNYEAQ. The ends lost 7 bases at V and 7 bases at J; junction bases unmatched: 6. This CDR3 region has 13 residues. The CDR3 is CASNTDRGNEQFF. CDR3 nucleotides: TGTGCCAGCAATACCGACAGGGGTAATGAGCAGTTCTTC.

A few counts support this clonotype. The chain combines TRBV29-1 with TRBJ2-7; D could derive from TRBD1 or TRBD2 (5 bases each). Germline V lookup: CDR1 SQVTM, CDR2 ANQGSEA. With 8 bases removed from V and 2 bases from J, the gap between germline ends came to 13 bases. The CDR3 runs to 12 residues. The CDR3 protein is CSPRRGPYEQYF. The CDR3 coding sequence is TGCAGCCCCCGTCGGGGACCCTACGAGCAGTACTTC.

The chain carries TRBV12-5 and TRBJ2-1, with 7 bases matching TRBD2. The J segment lost 3 bases and the V segment lost 7 bases, leaving 3 bases of the junction unmatched. In germline, CDR1 is LGHNT, CDR2 FRNRAP. The CDR3 runs 13 residues. This chain's CDR3 is CASAGTNYNEQFF. The CDR3 bases are TGTGCTAGTGCCGGGACTAACTACAATGAGCAGTTCTTC.

This clonotype was found a few times. The chain joins TRBV11-1 to TRBJ2-5, with 7 bases lining up with TRBD2. This CDR3 is 18 amino acids long. The germline CDR1 and CDR2 sequences are SGHAT and FQDESV (reference sequence). V shed 5 bases and J 7 bases; nucleotides not matched to a gene: 22. The CDR3, as DNA: TGTGCCAGCAGCCAGGTCCCCAAAACTAGCGCCGCCCGAGGGACCCAGTACTTC. Translating it yields CASSQVPKTSAARGTQYF. Variable domain in full (rest from reference TRBV11-1 and TRBJ2-5): EAEVAQSPRYKITEKSQAVAFWCDPISGHATLYWYRQILGQGPELLVQFQDESVVDDSQLPKDRFSAERLKGVDSTLKIQPAELGDSAMYLCASSQVPKTSAARGTQYFGPGTRLLVL.